Described below is a single T cell receptor (beta chain) sequence and its context. No antigen is known for it. These data are taken from a study of graft-versus-host responses after intestinal transplantation. Study as a whole: Recipients had multivisceral, liver-intestinal, or isolated intestinal transplants.

Study-wide results and limits: GvH clones turned up in recipient marrow; some had shown up first in ileum or blood.

This CDR3 region has 14 residues. CDR1 SGHTA and CDR2 FQGNSA come from the germline V gene. With 3 bases clipped from V and 4 bases from J, the junction kept 5 bases outside the gene matches. Repertoires were generated with immunoSEQ multiplex PCR, while TCRdb's copy carries only in-frame clones and drops some. Of 77,000 or so clones in the sample, roughly 90% were seen once. The chain couples TRBV7-2 to TRBJ1-1; 7 bases line up with TRBD1. The TCR comes from a human patient who received an intestinal transplant, so some T cells may come from the graft donor. Source: PBMCs, taken 98 days after intestinal transplantation. The DNA of the CDR3 is TGTGCCAGCAGCTTCCCAGGGGGAGGCACTGAAGCTTTCTTT. Translated: CASSFPGGGTEAFF.